Listed below are T cell receptor beta chains from one sample, sequenced in a study of blood T cell repertoires in COVID-19. The assay was immunoSEQ multiplex PCR, and TCRdb's table has in-frame clones only and misses some. Among a few hundred thousand clones listed, roughly 84% were seen once. Material: peripheral blood. The receptor source for this set is a man aged 35 to 55 who had recovered from COVID-19. The CDR3 runs from the conserved cysteine through the conserved F or W. Each record gives: J gene, D gene, clone size, V gene, CDR3 DNA, CDR3 protein. D genes are given only for firm matches. Clone size is not always given. Where it is, it says once, few, many or a class for expanded clones.

J gene: TRBJ2-3; D gene: TRBD1; clone size: .; V gene: TRBV24-1; CDR3 DNA: TGTGCCACCAGTGACCATGGGACAGGGGTAGATACGCAGTATTTT; CDR3 protein: CATSDHGTGVDTQYF
J gene: TRBJ1-6; D gene: .; clone size: .; V gene: TRBV10-3; CDR3 DNA: TGTGCCATCAGTGACTGGATGGGCCTTAATTCACCCCTCCACTTT; CDR3 protein: CAISDWMGLNSPLHF
J gene: TRBJ2-1; D gene: TRBD2; clone size: .; V gene: TRBV6-5; CDR3 DNA: TGTGCCAGCAGTTACTCGGGCGGGGCGGGAGGCGATGAGCAGTTCTTC; CDR3 protein: CASSYSGGAGGDEQFF
J gene: TRBJ1-3; D gene: .; clone size: .; V gene: TRBV7-8; CDR3 DNA: TGTGCCAGCAGCTTACTAAGGGGCGCGTCCGGAAACACCATATATTTT; CDR3 protein: CASSLLRGASGNTIYF
J gene: TRBJ2-2; D gene: .; clone size: once; V gene: TRBV19; CDR3 DNA: TGTGCCAGTAGTATGTGGGGGGCCGGGGAGCTGTTTTTT; CDR3 protein: CASSMWGAGELFF
J gene: TRBJ2-1; D gene: .; clone size: .; V gene: TRBV6-5; CDR3 DNA: TGTGCCAGCAGTAGGACTATTTCCAATGAGCAGTTCTTC; CDR3 protein: CASSRTISNEQFF
J gene: TRBJ1-5; D gene: .; clone size: .; V gene: TRBV10-3; CDR3 DNA: TGTGCCATCAGTGGAGGACAGCCCAATCAGCCCCAGCATTTT; CDR3 protein: CAISGGQPNQPQHF
J gene: TRBJ1-2; D gene: .; clone size: .; V gene: TRBV6-5; CDR3 DNA: TGTGCCAGCGGCCGAATCGAACATGGCTACACCTTC; CDR3 protein: CASGRIEHGYTF
J gene: TRBJ2-1; D gene: TRBD2; clone size: .; V gene: TRBV5-1; CDR3 DNA: TGCGCCAGCAGCTTGGTCCGGGGGGAGGAGAATGAGCAGTTCTTC; CDR3 protein: CASSLVRGEENEQFF
J gene: TRBJ2-1; D gene: TRBD1; clone size: .; V gene: TRBV6-4; CDR3 DNA: TGTGCCAGCAGCTATCAGGGGGTTAGCTCCTACAATGAGCAGTTCTTC; CDR3 protein: CASSYQGVSSYNEQFF
J gene: TRBJ2-1; D gene: .; clone size: .; V gene: TRBV11-2; CDR3 DNA: TGTGCCAGCAACGGGGGACCGGAGAACTCCTACAATGAGCAGTTCTTC; CDR3 protein: CASNGGPENSYNEQFF
J gene: TRBJ1-4; D gene: .; clone size: .; V gene: TRBV6-6; CDR3 DNA: TGTGCCAGCAGTTACACCAGGGGTGGAACTAATGAAAAACTGTTTTTT; CDR3 protein: CASSYTRGGTNEKLFF
J gene: TRBJ2-5; D gene: TRBD2; clone size: .; V gene: TRBV6-5; CDR3 DNA: TGTGCCAGCAGCTCTAGCGGGAGGGCCCGGGTGACCCAGTACTTC; CDR3 protein: CASSSSGRARVTQYF
J gene: TRBJ2-1; D gene: .; clone size: .; V gene: TRBV30; CDR3 DNA: TGTGCCTGGGCAGGGGACACCTACAATGAGCAGTTCTTC; CDR3 protein: CAWAGDTYNEQFF
J gene: TRBJ2-3; D gene: .; clone size: .; V gene: TRBV27; CDR3 DNA: TGTGCCAGCAGTTTCGCCGAGACTACTAGCACAGATACGCAGTATTTT; CDR3 protein: CASSFAETTSTDTQYF
J gene: TRBJ1-2; D gene: .; clone size: .; V gene: TRBV5-6; CDR3 DNA: TGTGCCAGCAGTGGGCCTGGGTACGAGGGTTGGGGCTACACCTTC; CDR3 protein: CASSGPGYEGWGYTF
J gene: TRBJ1-5; D gene: TRBD1; clone size: .; V gene: TRBV6-2/TRBV6-3; CDR3 DNA: TGTGCCAGCAGTTACGGACAGGGTTGGAAGGAGCAGCCCCAGCATTTT; CDR3 protein: CASSYGQGWKEQPQHF
J gene: TRBJ2-1; D gene: .; clone size: .; V gene: TRBV15; CDR3 DNA: TGTGCCACCAGCAGTGCTCCGGACAATGAGCAGTTCTTC; CDR3 protein: CATSSAPDNEQFF
J gene: TRBJ2-5; D gene: TRBD1; clone size: once; V gene: TRBV7-6; CDR3 DNA: TGTGCCAGCAGTTTACAGGGGGCCGGAGAGACCCAGTACTTC; CDR3 protein: CASSLQGAGETQYF
J gene: TRBJ1-3; D gene: TRBD1; clone size: .; V gene: TRBV7-9; CDR3 DNA: TGTGCCAGCAGCCGAGGACAGGCTGGAAACACCATATATTTT; CDR3 protein: CASSRGQAGNTIYF
J gene: TRBJ2-5; D gene: TRBD2; clone size: .; V gene: TRBV4-3; CDR3 DNA: TGCGCCAGCAGCCAGGGACTACACCAAGAGACCCAGTACTTC; CDR3 protein: CASSQGLHQETQYF
J gene: TRBJ1-2; D gene: TRBD1; clone size: .; V gene: TRBV5-1; CDR3 DNA: TGCGCCAGCAGCCCGACAGGGATGGGCTATGGCTACACCTTC; CDR3 protein: CASSPTGMGYGYTF
J gene: TRBJ2-7; D gene: .; clone size: .; V gene: TRBV7-2; CDR3 DNA: TGTGCCAGCAGCCAAATATCGGGAAGCTCCTACGAGCAGTACTTC; CDR3 protein: CASSQISGSSYEQYF
J gene: TRBJ2-1; D gene: .; clone size: .; V gene: TRBV9; CDR3 DNA: TGTGCCAGCAGCCCCCCCGGGAGCACTGGTGAGCAGTTCTTC; CDR3 protein: CASSPPGSTGEQFF
J gene: TRBJ2-5; D gene: TRBD1; clone size: .; V gene: TRBV2; CDR3 DNA: TGTGCCAGCAGTGCAGACAGGGGAGGTCAAGAGACCCAGTACTTC; CDR3 protein: CASSADRGGQETQYF
J gene: TRBJ1-2; D gene: .; clone size: few; V gene: TRBV7-2; CDR3 DNA: TGTGCCAGCAGCCCACACACCAGGGTTGGCTACACCTTC; CDR3 protein: CASSPHTRVGYTF